The 21 T cell receptor beta chains listed next were all sequenced from one sample in a study of blood T cell repertoires in COVID-19. This table comes from immunoSEQ multiplex PCR, and its TCRdb copy is limited to in-frame clones, with some not included. The repertoire holds 110,000 to 150,000 clones, with around 85% as singletons. The specimen sequenced was peripheral blood. These receptors were obtained from a woman of 80 years or more with acute or convalescent COVID-19.

This clone has only one observation. The chain employs TRBV2 and TRBJ2-5; 9 bases match TRBD1. The J segment lost 5 bases and the V segment lost 7 bases, leaving 8 bases of the junction unmatched. Germline V lookup: CDR1 SNHLY, CDR2 FYNNEI. This CDR3 contains 14 residues. CDR3 amino acids: CASNLDRGKETQYF. In DNA, the CDR3 is TGTGCCAGCAACCTGGACAGGGGCAAGGAGACCCAGTACTTC. Looking up the rest from reference TRBV2 and TRBJ2-5 gives the full variable domain: EPEVTQTPSHQVTQMGQEVILRCVPISNHLYFYWYRQILGQKVEFLVSFYNNEISEKSEIFDDQFSVERPDGSNFTLKIRSTKLEDSAMYFCASNLDRGKETQYFGPGTRLLVL.

The chain links TRBV10-3 to TRBJ1-1; weak D call: TRBD1 (5 bases). The V gene's germline CDR1 is ENHRY and CDR2 SYGVKD. Trimming removed 4 bases at V and 1 base at J, with 10 bases between. This CDR3 spans 14 amino acids. The CDR3 DNA sequence: TGTGCCATCAGTGCCACGACAGAGAACACTGAAGCTTTCTTT. The encoded protein is CAISATTENTEAFF.

The CDR3: CAWKGWDQPQHF. CDR3 DNA: TGTGCCTGGAAGGGGTGGGATCAGCCCCAGCATTTT. The chain carries TRBV30 and TRBJ1-5; perhaps TRBD1 as D (5 bases). There are 12 residues in the CDR3. CDR1 is GTSNPN and CDR2 is SVGIG in the germline V gene (reference sequence). Trimming removed 4 bases at V and 5 bases at J, with 9 bases between.

The chain carries TRBV27 and TRBJ1-5; possibly TRBD1 for D (6 bases). Trimming cost V 8 bases and J 0 bases, with 11 bases left between them. Germline V gene data show CDR1 as MNHEY and CDR2 as SMNVEV (reference sequence). The CDR3 sequence is 14 residues long. CDR3 DNA: TGTGCCAGCGCCAGAGGGGGTAGCAATCAGCCCCAGCATTTT. Its protein product is CASARGGSNQPQHF.

The chain recombines TRBV4-1 with TRBJ2-1, with TRBD1 matching over 7 bases. The V gene end was trimmed by 6 bases and the J gene end by 9 bases; junction bases not matched to a gene: 8. The CDR3 totals 13 residues. The germline CDR1 and CDR2 sequences are MGHRA and YSYEKL. CDR3 in amino acids: CASRLRDSTEQFF. In DNA, the CDR3 is TGCGCCAGCAGGCTCAGGGACAGTACTGAGCAGTTCTTC.

The V call is TRBV7-9, the J call TRBJ1-1; 8 nucleotides agree with TRBD1. Trimming took 5 bases from V and 0 from J; bases not matched to a gene: 2. Per the germline V gene, CDR1 is SEHNR and CDR2 is FQNEAQ (reference sequence). The CDR3 contains 14 residues. CDR3 loop: CASSAGQVNTEAFF. CDR3 in DNA: TGTGCCAGCAGCGCGGGACAGGTGAACACTGAAGCTTTCTTT.

The chain couples TRBV7-2 to TRBJ1-2; a weak D match, TRBD1 (5 bases). Germline V CDR1 and CDR2: SGHTA, FQGNSA. V shed 0 bases and J shed 4 bases, with 12 bases lying between them. CDR3 size: 15 residues. The CDR3 is CASSLAAREGYGYTF. In nucleotides, the CDR3 is TGTGCCAGCAGCTTAGCGGCCAGGGAAGGCTATGGCTACACCTTC.

This chain connects TRBV3-1 (or the pseudogene TRBV3-2) to TRBJ1-5; D possibly corresponds to TRBD1 (5 bases). V shed 1 base and J shed 7 bases, with 14 bases lying between them. CDR1 and CDR2 (germline): LGHDT, YNNKEL (reference sequence). The CDR3 contains 15 residues. CDR3 bases: TGTGCCAGCAGCCAAGGGGGGGTGTCAAGCCAGCCCCAGCATTTT. It yields the protein CASSQGGVSSQPQHF.

This chain links TRBV7-2 with TRBJ2-6, with TRBD2 as a possible D gene (7 bases). Germline loops: CDR1 SGHTA, CDR2 FQGNSA. Between the trimmed V and J ends, which lost 4 bases and 2 bases, there was a span of 12 bases. The CDR3 has 16 amino acids. Written as DNA, the CDR3 is TGTGCCAGCAGCTCTTGGGGGGGCGCTGGGGCCAACGTCCTGACTTTC. It translates to CASSSWGGAGANVLTF.

This chain joins TRBV6-2 or TRBV6-3 and TRBJ1-2, with D possibly matching TRBD1 (5 bases). Germline assignment: CDR1 MNHEY and CDR2 SVGEGT. This CDR3 is 15 amino acids long. The ends were cut back, 1 base at V and 2 bases at J, with 11 bases in the middle. The CDR3 nucleotides are TGTGCCAGCAGTTACTTATCAGGGAAGAACTATGGCTACACCTTC. Translating it yields CASSYLSGKNYGYTF.

This clone was recorded only once. At the DNA level, this CDR3 is encoded by other sequences in the same sample as well. The chain joins TRBV27 to TRBJ1-4; 11 bases fit TRBD1. Germline CDR1 reads MNHEY; CDR2 reads SMNVEV (reference sequence). The trim removed 6 bases at V and 8 bases at J, leaving 5 bases unmatched. The CDR3 consists of 14 residues. The CDR3 region is CASSPGTGGEKLFF. The CDR3 DNA is TGTGCCAGCAGCCCCGGGACAGGGGGGGAAAAACTGTTTTTT.

The V call is TRBV4-1, the J call TRBJ2-3, with 7 bases identical to TRBD1. The V segment lost 4 bases and the J segment 2 bases; nucleotides outside the gene matches: 6. Germline lookup yields CDR1 MGHRA and CDR2 YSYEKL. CDR3 length: 15 residues. CDR3 in amino acids: CASSRYRGPTDTQYF. In DNA form, the CDR3 reads TGCGCCAGCAGCCGATACAGGGGCCCCACAGATACGCAGTATTTT.

V gene TRBV7-9 combines with J gene TRBJ2-7; 7 bases are shared with TRBD1. J lost 0 bases, V lost 6 bases, and 8 bases had no gene match. The germline gives CDR1 SEHNR, CDR2 FQNEAQ (reference sequence). The CDR3 has 15 amino acids. CDR3 nucleotides: TGTGCCAGCAGGACCTCCGGGACAGCCTCCTACGAGCAGTACTTC. Translating it yields CASRTSGTASYEQYF.

The J gene is TRBJ1-1, the V gene TRBV7-8; 9 nucleotides agree with TRBD1. The germline V gene encodes CDR1 SGHVS and CDR2 FQNEAQ. The junction had 8 bases not matched to a gene; V was cut back by 5 bases and J by 4 bases. This CDR3 spans 15 amino acids. The CDR3 protein is CASSGRDRETTEAFF. CDR3 nucleotide sequence: TGTGCCAGCAGCGGAAGGGACAGGGAGACCACTGAAGCTTTCTTT.

This clone has only a few counts. The J gene is TRBJ1-2, the V gene TRBV10-3, with D possibly TRBD1 on 5 matching bases. Germline assignment: CDR1 ENHRY and CDR2 SYGVKD. There are 12 residues in the CDR3. The V and J ends lost 11 bases and 6 bases respectively, with 16 bases between them. CDR3 nucleotides: TGTGCCGCAACCGCGGGAGGGGATGGCTACACCTTC. Protein product: CAATAGGDGYTF.

The J gene is TRBJ2-7, the V gene TRBV18; 11 bases match TRBD1. This CDR3 region has 19 residues. The germline CDR1 and CDR2 sequences are KGHSH and LQKENI. Unmatched junction bases numbered 17, after V lost 1 base and J lost 6 bases. Here the CDR3 DNA reads TGTGCCAGCTCACCACTCGGACAGGGGGCGCGGAGGTCTACAGTCGAGCAGTACTTC. Protein product: CASSPLGQGARRSTVEQYF.

This sequence joins TRBV7-8 and TRBJ2-1, with TRBD2 matching over 7 bases. Germline CDR1 SGHVS, CDR2 FQNEAQ. J lost 9 bases, V lost 5 bases, and 19 bases had no gene match. This CDR3 is built from 17 residues. DNA for the CDR3: TGTGCCAGCAGCCGAGTTGGGGGACTTACTTCGGGAGGTGAGCAGTTCTTC. This encodes CASSRVGGLTSGGEQFF.

The table lists this clone with a few counts. V gene TRBV19 combines with J gene TRBJ2-6, with D unresolved. The CDR3 has 14 amino acids. Germline V gives CDR1 LNHDA, CDR2 SQIVND (reference sequence). The V gene lost 1 base and the J gene lost 3 bases, with 4 bases spanning the gap. The CDR3: CASSIVGGANVLTF. The CDR3 DNA is TGTGCCAGTAGTATAGTCGGTGGGGCCAACGTCCTGACTTTC.

J is TRBJ1-1 and V is TRBV28; 8 bases fit TRBD1. V was clipped by 5 bases and J by 0 bases; unmatched bases: 5. The CDR3 sequence is 15 residues long. CDR1 MDHEN and CDR2 SYDVKM come from the germline V gene. The CDR3 reads CASSPLDRVNTEAFF. CDR3 sequence (DNA): TGTGCCAGCAGTCCCCTGGACAGGGTGAACACTGAAGCTTTCTTT. Drawing the rest from reference TRBV28 and TRBJ1-1, the complete variable domain is DVKVTQSSRYLVKRTGEKVFLECVQDMDHENMFWYRQDPGLGLRLIYFSYDVKMKEKGDIPEGYSVSREKKERFSLILESASTNQTSMYLCASSPLDRVNTEAFFGQGTRLTVV.

This rearrangement joins TRBV5-5 to TRBJ2-5; D gene unclear. Germline lookup yields CDR1 SGHKS and CDR2 YYEKEE (reference sequence). The ends were cut back, 2 bases at V and 8 bases at J, with 7 bases in the middle. The CDR3 is 11 residues long. The DNA for the CDR3 is TGTGCCAGCAGCTTCGAGACTACCCAGTACTTC. It encodes CASSFETTQYF.

The chain links TRBV10-3 to TRBJ2-2, with TRBD2 identical over 7 bases. J was trimmed by 7 bases and V by 4 bases; bases with no gene match: 6. CDR3 size: 14 residues. Germline V CDR1 and CDR2: ENHRY, SYGVKD. The CDR3 loop reads CAISGTSRVGELFF. CDR3 DNA sequence: TGTGCCATCAGTGGGACTAGTCGGGTCGGGGAGCTGTTTTTT.